Given below is one TCR beta chain in context. Its antigen is unidentified. TCRdb analysed the PCR reads with MiXCR anew, one entry per CDR3 protein. This sample has roughly 320,000 distinct CDR3 sequences, with 24% found just once. The data belong to a study of molecular identifiers for immune sequencing clone quantification. Researchers sorted naive CD8 T cells as cells that were CD8+CD4-CCR7+CD45RA+. Findings and limits, study-wide: Clones carrying above 20 RNA copies accounted for over 98% of effector molecules, under 1% in naive cells.

This receptor was identified in a human donor in good health. Some libraries in this study had Jurkat cell RNA spiked in. Sequencing input: naive CD8+ T cells from blood, with Jurkat cell RNA spiked in. Subset of the sample: FACS-sorted CD8+CD4-CCR7+CD45RA+ naive T cells.

The CDR3 DNA is TGTGCCAGCAGCTTTGGGCGGGGGCCGGCCTACGAGCAGTACTTC. Residues: CASSFGRGPAYEQYF. The J gene is TRBJ2-7, the V gene TRBV3-1; D is perhaps TRBD2 (7 bases). Trimming stripped 5 bases from V and 2 bases from J, with 16 bases between. The CDR3 is 15 amino acids. Germline-derived CDR1 and CDR2 are LGHDT and YNNKEL (reference sequence).